These 4 T cell receptor beta chains were all obtained from the same sample, sequenced in a study of shared clonotypes between healthy human individuals. As defined, naive CD8 cells were CD45RO-negative and positively selected for CCR7, with terminally differentiated effector memory CD45RA+ cells excluded. Sequencing was performed with immunoSEQ multiplex PCR; in TCRdb, only in-frame clones are kept and a portion is missing. The sample holds some 2 million clones, just under 95% seen once. The specimen sequenced was naive CD8+ T cells sorted from blood. The source is a man between 18 and 29 years old in good health.

The chain has TRBV5-6 and TRBJ1-3; 9 positions agree with TRBD1. V lost 4 bases to trimming and J lost 2 bases; unmatched junction nucleotides: 4. The CDR3 sequence is 15 residues long. Germline CDR1 SGHDT, CDR2 YYEEEE. The DNA of the CDR3 is TGTGCCAGCAGCGGGGACAGGGAGGCTGGAAACACCATATATTTT. Encoded protein: CASSGDREAGNTIYF.

The chain has TRBV5-1 and TRBJ2-1, with 11 bases aligning to TRBD2. CDR1 is SGHRS, CDR2 YFSETQ, per germline. Trimming took 4 bases from V and 3 from J; bases not matched to a gene: 6. The CDR3 runs 16 residues. The CDR3 DNA reads TGCGCCAGCAGCGTTATGGGACTAGCGGACTACAATGAGCAGTTCTTC. It is translated as CASSVMGLADYNEQFF.

The V and J genes are TRBV28 and TRBJ1-4; unclear D gene. Looked up from germline, CDR1 is MDHEN and CDR2 is SYDVKM. This CDR3 comprises 14 residues. The V and J ends lost 6 bases and 7 bases respectively, with 15 bases between them. DNA of the CDR3: TGTGCCAGCAGCTCTGACAAAATTAGTGAAAAACTGTTTTTT. Translation gives CASSSDKISEKLFF.

V and J are TRBV28 and TRBJ2-7; possible D gene TRBD2, 7 bases. The germline CDR1 and CDR2 sequences are MDHEN and SYDVKM. V was shortened by 3 bases and J by 3 bases, with 12 bases between the two germline ends. CDR3 size: 14 residues. DNA for the CDR3: TGTGCCAGCAGTTTCGAGGGGGAGGGCTACGAGCAGTACTTC. This gives the protein CASSFEGEGYEQYF. The variable domain in full, completed from reference TRBV28 and TRBJ2-7, reads DVKVTQSSRYLVKRTGEKVFLECVQDMDHENMFWYRQDPGLGLRLIYFSYDVKMKEKGDIPEGYSVSREKKERFSLILESASTNQTSMYLCASSFEGEGYEQYFGPGTRLTVT.